This is a list of T cell receptor beta chains from one sample in a study of Graves' ophthalmopathy and Graves' hyperthyroidism. TCRdb passed the multiplex PCR reads through MiXCR, listing each CDR3 protein once. The profile shows a few hundred thousand distinct CDR3 sequences, just over 15% of them singletons. Sequenced: peripheral blood. The receptors originated from a woman aged 18-29 years with stable Graves' hyperthyroidism. Each CDR3 is given with its conserved first and last residue. D genes are given only for firm matches. For some rows the clone size is stated as once, few or many, or as a class when expanded; others skip it.

>TRBV6-2/TRBV6-3|-|many|TRBJ1-2
TGTGCCAGCAGTTACTCAACGACAGCAAACTATGGCTACACCTTC
CASSYSTTANYGYTF
>TRBV19|-|few|TRBJ1-2
TGTGCCAGTAGCCTCCAGTTTGAGGGCGGCTACACCTTC
CASSLQFEGGYTF
>TRBV12-3/TRBV12-4|TRBD1|many|TRBJ1-1
TGTGCCAGCAGACCAAGACAGGGGGCGAACACTGAAGCTTTCTTT
CASRPRQGANTEAFF
>TRBV4-1|-|-|TRBJ1-5
TGCGCCAGCAGCACCTCACAGGCCAATCAGCCCCAGCATTTT
CASSTSQANQPQHF
>TRBV6-5|-|-|TRBJ2-3
TGTGCCAGCATTTGGACAGATACGCAGTATTTT
CASIWTDTQYF
>TRBV4-1|-|-|TRBJ2-4
TGCGCCAGCAGCGAAAGAATGAAGATTTTAGCCAAAAACATTCAGTACTTC
CASSERMKILAKNIQYF
>TRBV27|-|few|TRBJ1-1
TGTGCCAGCAGTTTAAGAGCTTTGAACACTGAAGCTTTCTTT
CASSLRALNTEAFF
>TRBV6-2/TRBV6-3|TRBD1|-|TRBJ1-1
TGTGCCAGCAAAGACAGGGAGTACACTGAATCTTTCTTT
CASKDREYTESFF
>TRBV6-2/TRBV6-3|-|many|TRBJ1-2
TGTGCCAGCAGTTACTGGCCGGACTATGGCTACACCTTC
CASSYWPDYGYTF
>TRBV4-1|TRBD1|-|TRBJ1-2
TGCGCCAGCAGCCAGACAGGGGATTGGAACTATGGCTACACCTTC
CASSQTGDWNYGYTF
>TRBV20-1|TRBD1|-|TRBJ2-5
TGCAGTTTCGGGACAGATAAGGAGACCCAGTACTTC
CSFGTDKETQYF
>TRBV12-3/TRBV12-4|TRBD1|many|TRBJ2-2
TGTGCCAGCATCCCCGGGACAGGCGACACCGGGGAGCTGTTTTTT
CASIPGTGDTGELFF
>TRBV11-3|-|few|TRBJ2-2
TGTGCCAGCAACCCTGATGGTAACACCGGGGAGCTGTTTTTT
CASNPDGNTGELFF
>TRBV29-1|TRBD2|many|TRBJ2-5
TGCAGCGTGGGACTAGCGGGGGTCCAAGAGACCCAGTACTTC
CSVGLAGVQETQYF
>TRBV30|-|few|TRBJ2-7
TGTGCCTGGAGTGTTGGGTACGAGCAGTACTTC
CAWSVGYEQYF
>TRBV2|-|-|TRBJ2-7
TGTGCCAGCAGTGTCGACTCCCCCCCGTACGAGCAGTACTTC
CASSVDSPPYEQYF
>TRBV20-1|-|many|TRBJ2-7
TGCAGTGCTAGAGTTCAACACCCGGACAGCTCCTACGAGCAGTACTTC
CSARVQHPDSSYEQYF
>TRBV5-6|TRBD1|once|TRBJ1-6
TGTGCCAGCAGCCGGGACAGGGGGCAGGATTCACCCCTCCACTTT
CASSRDRGQDSPLHF
>TRBV9|-|-|TRBJ1-3
TGTGCCAGCAGCGTAGAAGGGATAGCTGGAAACACCATATATTTT
CASSVEGIAGNTIYF
>TRBV11-2|-|many|TRBJ1-1
TGTGCCAGCAGCCCCATTTCAGGGCGGAGTTACACTGAAGCTTTCTTT
CASSPISGRSYTEAFF
>TRBV2|-|-|TRBJ1-1
TGTGCCAGCAGTGATTCCACTCACACTGAAGCTTTCTTT
CASSDSTHTEAFF
>TRBV20-1|TRBD1|many|TRBJ1-6
TGCAGTGCTCCTCAAGAGACAGGGGATAATTCACCCCTCCACTTT
CSAPQETGDNSPLHF
>TRBV2|-|many|TRBJ1-5
TGTGCCAGCCAGGAGGACCCCCATAGCAATCAGCCCCAGCATTTT
CASQEDPHSNQPQHF
>TRBV7-9|-|-|TRBJ1-2
TGTGCCAGCAGCTTAGGTTGGCAGGGTGGCTACACCTTC
CASSLGWQGGYTF
>TRBV2|-|-|TRBJ1-1
TGTGCCAGCAGTAACGACAGAGGGGACACTCAAGCTTTCTTT
CASSNDRGDTQAFF
>TRBV6-2/TRBV6-3|-|many|TRBJ2-6
TGTGCCAGCAGTTATAGGGCAGGGCCTCTCTCTGGGGCCAACGTCCTGACTTTC
CASSYRAGPLSGANVLTF
>TRBV20-1|TRBD1|many|TRBJ1-1
TGCAGTGCTAGAGGTTGGGACAGGGCCACTGAAGCTCTCTTT
CSARGWDRATEALF
>TRBV3-1|-|few|TRBJ2-5
TGTGCCAGCACCCCGGGGGACATATCTACCCAAGAGACCCAGTACTTC
CASTPGDISTQETQYF
>TRBV5-1|-|many|TRBJ1-1
TGCGCCAGCAGCTGGGGGACACAGAACACTGAAGCTTTCTTT
CASSWGTQNTEAFF
>TRBV6-1|-|many|TRBJ2-2
TGTGCCAGCAGTGAAGCGCCCGGGGAGCTGTTTTTT
CASSEAPGELFF
>TRBV6-2/TRBV6-3|-|many|TRBJ1-2
TGTGCCAGCAGTTTCTCAGTAAATGGCTACACCTTC
CASSFSVNGYTF
>TRBV12-3/TRBV12-4|-|many|TRBJ2-2
TGTGCCAGCAGCACCCCTAAACAGGGTCGGGGGGAGCTGTTTTTT
CASSTPKQGRGELFF
>TRBV4-1|-|many|TRBJ1-2
TGCGCCAGCAGCCAAGATCTCGAAGCAGGCTTCACCGGCGGCTACACCTTC
CASSQDLEAGFTGGYTF
>TRBV29-1|-|many|TRBJ1-1
TGCAGCGTTGCAGAGCCTGGCACTGAAGCTTTCTTT
CSVAEPGTEAFF
>TRBV20-1|TRBD1|few|TRBJ1-2
TGCAGTGCAATCGGGACAGCTAGAGACTATGGCTACACCTTC
CSAIGTARDYGYTF
>TRBV19|-|many|TRBJ2-5
TGTGCCAGTAGTGATCAAGCTGTGGAGACCCAGTACTTC
CASSDQAVETQYF
>TRBV12-3/TRBV12-4|-|-|TRBJ1-2
TGTGCCAGCAGTGCCGGGACACTCGATAATTATGGCTACTCCTTC
CASSAGTLDNYGYSF
>TRBV6-2/TRBV6-3|-|many|TRBJ1-6
TGTGCCAGCAGTTACAACAGGGTTTCACCCCTCCACTTT
CASSYNRVSPLHF
>TRBV11-2|-|few|TRBJ1-1
TGTGCCAGCAGCTTCATGTTGACAGCGAACGCTGAAGCTTTCTTT
CASSFMLTANAEAFF
>TRBV19|-|many|TRBJ1-1
TGTGCCACCCAGTTGTCTGGGGTGAACACTGAAGCTTTCTTT
CATQLSGVNTEAFF
>TRBV25-1|-|-|TRBJ1-1
TGTGCCAGCAGTGAGAGGGATACTGAAGCTTTCTTT
CASSERDTEAFF
>TRBV29-1|-|many|TRBJ1-1
TGCAGCGTCTACCCGGGGGCGATGAACACTGAAGCTTTCTTT
CSVYPGAMNTEAFF
>TRBV11-2|-|once|TRBJ2-5
TGTGCCAGCAGCTTAGTACGGCGAGCGGGTGGAGAGACCCAGTACTTC
CASSLVRRAGGETQYF
>TRBV19|-|many|TRBJ2-7
TGTGCCAGTAGTCCGCGGACAATATCCTACGAGCAGTACTTC
CASSPRTISYEQYF
>TRBV19|-|many|TRBJ1-5
TGTGCCAGTAGTATAAAGGGAGGGTTACAGCCCCAGCATTTT
CASSIKGGLQPQHF
>TRBV20-1|-|-|TRBJ2-7
TGCAGTGCCCCGGTCGGGGTGGCCTACGAGCAGTACTTC
CSAPVGVAYEQYF
>TRBV20-1|-|few|TRBJ1-5
TGCAGTGCCACAGCAGGGGCCGGTCAGCCCCAGCATTTT
CSATAGAGQPQHF
>TRBV6-5|-|many|TRBJ1-1
TGTGCCAGCAGTTCCGAGGGGGGAAGGGGGAACACTGAAGCTTTCTTT
CASSSEGGRGNTEAFF
>TRBV30|-|many|TRBJ1-1
TGTGCCTGGACCCGGGACCGTGGGAACACTGAAGCTTTCTTT
CAWTRDRGNTEAFF
>TRBV6-1|-|many|TRBJ1-6
TGTGCCAGCAGTGAACGGGCAGGGAATGGGCCCTCCTATAATTCACCCCTCCACTTT
CASSERAGNGPSYNSPLHF
>TRBV5-1|TRBD1|many|TRBJ1-6
TGCGCCAGCAGCTCTACAGGGGGAGATTCACCCCTCCACTTT
CASSSTGGDSPLHF
>TRBV7-9|-|many|TRBJ1-1
TGTGCCAGCAGCTTTAACAGGGCTCCACTAGAAGCTTTCTTT
CASSFNRAPLEAFF
>TRBV12-3/TRBV12-4|-|many|TRBJ1-1
TGTGCCAGCAGTTTAGCCGTGGGGGGATCGGCCACTGAAGCTTTCTTT
CASSLAVGGSATEAFF
>TRBV6-1|-|many|TRBJ2-7
TGTGCCAGCTCGGACCCGGGGTCTGGCGAGCAGTACTTC
CASSDPGSGEQYF
>TRBV6-1|TRBD2|many|TRBJ2-7
TGTACCAGCAGACCCGGACTAGGAAGATACGAGCAGTACTTC
CTSRPGLGRYEQYF